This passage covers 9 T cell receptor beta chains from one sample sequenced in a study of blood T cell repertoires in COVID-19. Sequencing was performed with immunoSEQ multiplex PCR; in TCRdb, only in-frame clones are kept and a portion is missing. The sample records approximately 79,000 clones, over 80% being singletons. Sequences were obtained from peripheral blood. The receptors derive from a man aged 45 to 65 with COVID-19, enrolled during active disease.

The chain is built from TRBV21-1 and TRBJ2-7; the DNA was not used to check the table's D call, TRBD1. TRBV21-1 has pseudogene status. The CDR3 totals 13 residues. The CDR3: CASSRQDFYEQYF. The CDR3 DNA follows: TGTGCCAGCAGCAGACAGGATTTCTACGAGCAGTACTTC.

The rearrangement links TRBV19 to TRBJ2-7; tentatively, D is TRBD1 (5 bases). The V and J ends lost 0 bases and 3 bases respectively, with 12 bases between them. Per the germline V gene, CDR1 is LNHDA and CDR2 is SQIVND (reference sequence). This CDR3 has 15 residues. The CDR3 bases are TGTGCCAGTAGTATAGATATTAGGGGCAGCTACGAGCAGTACTTC. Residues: CASSIDIRGSYEQYF.

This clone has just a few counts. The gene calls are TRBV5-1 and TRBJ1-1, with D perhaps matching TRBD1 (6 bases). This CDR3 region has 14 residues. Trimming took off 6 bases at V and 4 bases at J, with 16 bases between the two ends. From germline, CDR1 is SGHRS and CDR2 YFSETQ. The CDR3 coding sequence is TGCGCCAGCACACCCGACAGGCGAGGCACTGAAGCTTTCTTT. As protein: CASTPDRRGTEAFF.

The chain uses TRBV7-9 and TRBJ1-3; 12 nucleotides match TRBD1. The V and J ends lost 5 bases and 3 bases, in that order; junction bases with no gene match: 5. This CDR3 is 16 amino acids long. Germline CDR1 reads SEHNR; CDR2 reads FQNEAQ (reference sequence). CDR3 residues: CASSIGTGGGGNTIYF. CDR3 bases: TGTGCCAGCAGCATAGGGACAGGGGGCGGTGGAAACACCATATATTTT.

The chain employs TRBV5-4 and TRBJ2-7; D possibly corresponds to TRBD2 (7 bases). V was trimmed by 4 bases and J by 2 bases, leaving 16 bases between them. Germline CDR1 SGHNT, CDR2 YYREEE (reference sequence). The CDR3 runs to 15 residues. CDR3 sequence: CASSPRGGRAYEQYF. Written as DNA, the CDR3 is TGTGCCAGCAGCCCTAGGGGGGGGAGGGCCTACGAGCAGTACTTC.

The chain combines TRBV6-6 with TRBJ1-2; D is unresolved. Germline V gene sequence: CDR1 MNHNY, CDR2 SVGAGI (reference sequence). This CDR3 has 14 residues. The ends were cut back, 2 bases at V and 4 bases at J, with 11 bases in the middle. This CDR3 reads CASSYLEGSYGYTF. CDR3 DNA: TGTGCCAGCAGTTACCTGGAGGGCTCCTATGGCTACACCTTC.

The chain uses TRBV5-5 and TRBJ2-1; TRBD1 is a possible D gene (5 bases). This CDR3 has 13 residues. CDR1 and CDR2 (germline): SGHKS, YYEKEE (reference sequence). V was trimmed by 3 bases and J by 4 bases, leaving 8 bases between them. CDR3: CASSSDIYNEQFF. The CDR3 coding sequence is TGTGCCAGCAGCTCGGACATTTACAATGAGCAGTTCTTC.

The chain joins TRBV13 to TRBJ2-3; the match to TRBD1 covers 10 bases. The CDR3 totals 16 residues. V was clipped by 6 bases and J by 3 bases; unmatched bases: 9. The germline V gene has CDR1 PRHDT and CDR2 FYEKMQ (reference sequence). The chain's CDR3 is CASRRLGQGLTDTQYF. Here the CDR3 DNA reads TGTGCCAGCAGGCGGTTGGGACAGGGGCTGACAGATACGCAGTATTTT.

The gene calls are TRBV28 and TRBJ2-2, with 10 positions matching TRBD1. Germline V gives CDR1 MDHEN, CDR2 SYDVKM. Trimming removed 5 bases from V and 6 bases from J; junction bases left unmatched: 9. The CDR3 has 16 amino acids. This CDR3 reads CASSADRGLVSGELFF. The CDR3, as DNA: TGTGCCAGCAGTGCCGACAGGGGGCTTGTCTCCGGGGAGCTGTTTTTT.